This T cell receptor (beta chain) originates from a study of cytomegalovirus exposure and HLA in healthy donors. V was trimmed by 4 bases and J by 0 bases, leaving 13 bases between them. The CDR3 runs 15 residues. Per the germline V gene, CDR1 is MNHEY and CDR2 is SMNVEV (reference sequence). In the PCR, 60 Vbeta and 13 Jbeta primers were used. The method was immunoSEQ multiplex PCR; TCRdb's version includes in-frame clones alone and lacks a portion of them. The data contain over 150,000 clones, roughly three quarters of them singletons. What was sequenced was PBMCs. V gene TRBV27 combines with J gene TRBJ2-7, with D uncertain. This TCR was recovered from a man between 18 and 29 years old in good health and CMV-seropositive. The CDR3 loop reads CASSSPLRYSYEQYF. The CDR3 DNA reads as TGTGCCAGCAGTTCACCCCTCAGGTACTCCTACGAGCAGTACTTC.